This T cell receptor beta chain was documented in a study of stem cell transplantation in POMP-related autoinflammatory disease. Whole-study results and caveats: Patients with PRAID showed a restricted number of unique TRB V-J gene pairings. In patients with PRAID, every analyzed T-cell subset tended to show lower diversity and higher clonality.

About this clone itself: Its antigen is not known.

This table comes from immunoSEQ multiplex PCR, and its TCRdb copy is limited to in-frame clones, with some not included. The repertoire holds some 68,000 clones, with roughly 91% as singletons. Germline V gene data show CDR1 as SGHDN and CDR2 as FVKESK. The J segment lost 8 bases and the V segment lost 2 bases, leaving 1 base of the junction unmatched. There are 14 residues in the CDR3. The chain combines TRBV14 with TRBJ2-1; 12 bases agree with TRBD2. The sequence came from a human patient with POMP-related autoinflammation and immune dysregulation (PRAID). Some T cells may have come from the graft donor. The source was CD4+ T cells from PBMCs, collected after stem cell transplantation. CDR3 nucleotide sequence: TGTGCCAGCAGCCAACTAGCGGGAGGGTATGAGCAGTTCTTC. Translating gives CASSQLAGGYEQFF.